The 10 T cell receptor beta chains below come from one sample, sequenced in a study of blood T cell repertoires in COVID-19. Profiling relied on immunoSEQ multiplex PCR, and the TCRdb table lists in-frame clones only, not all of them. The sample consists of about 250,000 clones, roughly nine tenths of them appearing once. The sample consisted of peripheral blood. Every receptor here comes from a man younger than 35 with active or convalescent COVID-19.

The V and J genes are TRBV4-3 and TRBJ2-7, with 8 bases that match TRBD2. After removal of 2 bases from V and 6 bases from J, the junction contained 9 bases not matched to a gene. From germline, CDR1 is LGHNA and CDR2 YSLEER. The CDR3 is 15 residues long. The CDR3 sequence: CASSQIGGGPLEQYF. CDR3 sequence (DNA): TGCGCCAGCAGCCAAATCGGCGGGGGGCCGCTCGAGCAGTACTTC.

The CDR3 loop is CASSQEVLAVINTGELFF. In DNA form, the CDR3 reads TGCGCCAGCAGCCAAGAGGTACTAGCGGTAATTAACACCGGGGAGCTGTTTTTT. The chain uses TRBV4-3 and TRBJ2-2; the match to TRBD2 covers 8 bases. The length of the CDR3 is 18 residues. The V and J ends lost 0 bases and 2 bases, in that order; junction bases with no gene match: 8. The V gene's germline CDR1 is LGHNA and CDR2 YSLEER.

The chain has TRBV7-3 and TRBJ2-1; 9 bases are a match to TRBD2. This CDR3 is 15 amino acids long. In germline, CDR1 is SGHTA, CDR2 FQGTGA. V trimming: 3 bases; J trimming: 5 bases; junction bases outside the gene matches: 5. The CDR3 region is CASSLGLASHNEQFF. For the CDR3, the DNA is TGTGCCAGCAGCTTGGGACTAGCTAGCCACAATGAGCAGTTCTTC.

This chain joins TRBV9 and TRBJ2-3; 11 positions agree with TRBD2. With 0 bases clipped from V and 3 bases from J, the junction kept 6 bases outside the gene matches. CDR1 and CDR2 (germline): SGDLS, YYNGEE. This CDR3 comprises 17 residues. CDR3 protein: CASSVGSGGVGTDTQYF. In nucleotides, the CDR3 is TGTGCCAGCAGCGTAGGTAGCGGGGGGGTAGGAACAGATACGCAGTATTTT.

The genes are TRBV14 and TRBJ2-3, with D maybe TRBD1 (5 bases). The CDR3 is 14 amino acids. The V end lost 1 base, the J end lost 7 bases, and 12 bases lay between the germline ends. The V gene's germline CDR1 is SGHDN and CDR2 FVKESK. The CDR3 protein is CASSQAAGLNTQYF. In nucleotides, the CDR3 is TGTGCCAGCAGCCAAGCGGCAGGGTTGAATACGCAGTATTTT.

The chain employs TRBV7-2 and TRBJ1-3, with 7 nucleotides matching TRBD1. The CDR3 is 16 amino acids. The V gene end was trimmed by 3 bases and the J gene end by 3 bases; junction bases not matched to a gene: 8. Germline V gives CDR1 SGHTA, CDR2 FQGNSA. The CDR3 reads CASSLGGQNFGNTIYF. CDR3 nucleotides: TGTGCCAGCAGCTTGGGGGGACAGAACTTTGGAAACACCATATATTTT.

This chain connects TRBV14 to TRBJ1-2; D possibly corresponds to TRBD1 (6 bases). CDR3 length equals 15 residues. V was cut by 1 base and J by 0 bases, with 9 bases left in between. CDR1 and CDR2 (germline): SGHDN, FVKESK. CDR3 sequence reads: CASSQVNRANYGYTF. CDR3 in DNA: TGTGCCAGCAGCCAAGTTAACAGGGCTAACTATGGCTACACCTTC.

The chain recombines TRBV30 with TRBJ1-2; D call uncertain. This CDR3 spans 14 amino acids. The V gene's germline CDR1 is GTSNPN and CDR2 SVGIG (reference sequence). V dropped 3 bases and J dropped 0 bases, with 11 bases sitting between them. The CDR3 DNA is TGTGCCTGGAGCCTACCCACAGCTAACTATGGCTACACCTTC. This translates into CAWSLPTANYGYTF.

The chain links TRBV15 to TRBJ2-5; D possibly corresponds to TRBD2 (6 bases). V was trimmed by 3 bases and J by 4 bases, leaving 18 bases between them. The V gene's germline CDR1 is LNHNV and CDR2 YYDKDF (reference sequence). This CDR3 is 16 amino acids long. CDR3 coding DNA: TGTGCCACCAGCAGGGGGGGTGACCGGCGCGCAGAGACCCAGTACTTC. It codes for CATSRGGDRRAETQYF.

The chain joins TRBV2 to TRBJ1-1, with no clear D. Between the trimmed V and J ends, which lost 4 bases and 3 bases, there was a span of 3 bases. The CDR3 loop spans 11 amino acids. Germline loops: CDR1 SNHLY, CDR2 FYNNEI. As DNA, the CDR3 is TGTGCCAGCAGTGTAGACACTGAAGCTTTCTTT. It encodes CASSVDTEAFF. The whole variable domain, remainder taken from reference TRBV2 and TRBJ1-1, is EPEVTQTPSHQVTQMGQEVILRCVPISNHLYFYWYRQILGQKVEFLVSFYNNEISEKSEIFDDQFSVERPDGSNFTLKIRSTKLEDSAMYFCASSVDTEAFFGQGTRLTVV.